The following is a T cell receptor beta chain sequence with its context. Its antigen is currently unknown. This sample is drawn from a study of somatic mutations in cytotoxic T cells in rheumatoid arthritis. Turning to the study itself: Right after diagnosis, and before any treatment had started, patient peripheral blood (roughly 28 ml EDTA) was drawn.

Whole-study findings and limits: For rheumatoid arthritis patients, CD8+ clonality increased with age, whereas it did not in healthy controls.

Assay used: immunoSEQ multiplex PCR; TCRdb lists only in-frame clones, some missing. The data hold a few thousand clones, with roughly nine tenths observed a single time. The germline V gene has CDR1 LNHDA and CDR2 SQIVND (reference sequence). The CDR3 covers 13 residues. Trimming shortened V by 4 bases and J by 2 bases, and 9 bases separated the two germline ends. The V and J genes are TRBV19 and TRBJ2-7; possible D gene TRBD2, 6 bases. This receptor was obtained from a woman in her late teens or twenties with rheumatoid arthritis. The source material was CD8+ T cells sorted from blood. CDR3 sequence: CASSSGLTYEQYF. The CDR3 bases are TGTGCCAGTAGTAGCGGACTAACCTACGAGCAGTACTTC.